One sample yielded the 13 T cell receptor beta chains listed below, sequenced in a study of blood T cell repertoires in COVID-19. The repertoire was sequenced with immunoSEQ multiplex PCR; TCRdb's copy has only in-frame clones and lacks some. The data hold tens of thousands of clones, with roughly 86% observed a single time. The sample was peripheral blood. These receptor sequences come from a woman aged 45-59 years with active or convalescent COVID-19.

About this clone: The germline gene is not matched at one end of the junction; a read error may be the cause. The chain recombines TRBV5-4 with TRBJ2-2; D is possibly TRBD2 (5 bases). From germline, CDR1 is SGHNT and CDR2 YYREEE (reference sequence). The CDR3 is 16 amino acids. CDR3 DNA: TGTGCCAGCAGCGACCGGCGGCGGGCGAACGCCGGGGAGCTGTTTTTT. Translating gives CASSDRRRANAGELFF.

The chain combines TRBV18 with TRBJ2-1, with D perhaps TRBD2 (7 bases). Germline CDR1 and CDR2: KGHSH and LQKENI. Trimming removed 3 bases at V and 5 bases at J, with 14 bases between. The CDR3 covers 15 residues. CDR3 amino acids: CASSPGGGAHNEQFF. The CDR3 region has the DNA TGTGCCAGCTCACCGGGGGGGGGCGCGCACAATGAGCAGTTCTTC.

The chain has TRBV2 and TRBJ2-2, with D maybe TRBD2 (7 bases). The V gene lost 2 bases and the J gene lost 1 base, with 14 bases spanning the gap. Looked up from germline, CDR1 is SNHLY and CDR2 is FYNNEI. The CDR3 is made up of 17 amino acids. The CDR3: CASSERSGGRNTGELFF. CDR3 DNA: TGTGCCAGCAGTGAACGGTCGGGGGGCAGGAACACCGGGGAGCTGTTTTTT.

The V and J genes are TRBV19 and TRBJ2-1; 7 bases are shared with TRBD2. The ends lost 6 bases at V and 3 bases at J; junction bases unmatched: 5. CDR1 is LNHDA, CDR2 SQIVND, per germline (reference sequence). The CDR3 covers 14 residues. In DNA, the CDR3 is TGTGCCAGTAGATCCAGCGGGGTCTACAATGAGCAGTTCTTC. Amino acids: CASRSSGVYNEQFF.

The chain carries TRBV11-3 and TRBJ2-7; perhaps TRBD1 as D (6 bases). Germline V gene lookup returns CDR1 SGHNT and CDR2 YENEEA. The length of the CDR3 is 11 residues. V gave up 5 bases and J gave up 7 bases, with 9 bases separating them. The CDR3 reads CASSLGTEQYF. In DNA form, the CDR3 reads TGTGCCAGCAGCCTAGGGACAGAGCAGTACTTC.

The V and J genes are TRBV9 and TRBJ2-1; 13 bases fit TRBD2. This CDR3 is 16 amino acids long. Germline CDR1 SGDLS, CDR2 YYNGEE. The J segment lost 9 bases and the V segment lost 0 bases, leaving 6 bases of the junction unmatched. The CDR3 nucleotides read TGTGCCAGCAGCGTAGGAGGACTAGCGGGAGTAGTTGAGCAGTTCTTC. It translates to CASSVGGLAGVVEQFF.

This rearrangement joins TRBV11-3 to TRBJ2-5, with a tentative D call TRBD1 (5 bases). The germline V gene has CDR1 SGHNT and CDR2 YENEEA. The CDR3 runs to 15 residues. V shed 3 bases and J shed 0 bases, with 11 bases lying between them. The chain's CDR3 is CASSFSQDNQETQYF. CDR3 nucleotide sequence: TGTGCCAGCAGCTTTAGTCAGGACAACCAAGAGACCCAGTACTTC.

Concerning this clone: A read error may account for a junction end that differs from germline. This chain joins TRBV2 and TRBJ2-1; D gene uncertain. This CDR3 has 15 residues. Germline CDR1 SNHLY, CDR2 FYNNEI. CDR3 protein: CASREGLSSYNEQFF. The CDR3 bases are TGTGCCAGCAGGGAAGGGTTGAGCTCCTACAATGAGCAGTTCTTC.

The chain carries TRBV5-1 and TRBJ2-1; 9 bases are shared with TRBD2. The CDR3 totals 16 residues. The junction had 8 bases not matched to a gene; V was cut back by 0 bases and J by 7 bases. Germline-derived CDR1 and CDR2 are SGHRS and YFSETQ. CDR3 nucleotide sequence: TGCGCCAGCAGCTTGGCGGCGGGAGGGCCAAGGAATGAGCAGTTCTTC. Translating it yields CASSLAAGGPRNEQFF.

The rearrangement links TRBV27 to TRBJ1-2; possible D gene TRBD1, 5 bases. V was pared by 5 bases and J by 3 bases, with 16 bases between. CDR1 is MNHEY, CDR2 SMNVEV, per germline (reference sequence). CDR3 length: 15 amino acids. CDR3 loop: CASSDNTGADYGYTF. As DNA, the CDR3 is TGTGCCAGCAGTGATAACACAGGCGCGGACTATGGCTACACCTTC.

This chain uses TRBV30 with TRBJ1-6; D is perhaps TRBD1 (5 bases). The V and J ends lost 8 bases and 5 bases respectively, with 16 bases between them. The CDR3 sequence is 14 residues long. Germline lookup yields CDR1 GTSNPN and CDR2 SVGIG (reference sequence). The CDR3 region is CAPSRGVNNSPLHF. The CDR3 DNA reads as TGTGCCCCTTCCCGGGGGGTTAATAATTCACCCCTCCACTTT.

CDR3 region: CAIRPIQAGVNMQFF. As DNA, the CDR3 is TGTGCCATTCGCCCCATCCAAGCGGGAGTGAATATGCAGTTCTTC. This chain uses TRBV10-3 with TRBJ2-1, with TRBD2 matching 8 bases. The CDR3 totals 15 residues. V was pared by 9 bases and J by 12 bases, with 19 bases of the junction left unmatched. Germline CDR1 and CDR2: ENHRY and SYGVKD.

The CDR3 nucleotides are TGTGCCAGTAGTATTTTGGGGAGAGCTTTCTTT. This encodes CASSILGRAFF. The chain has TRBV19 and TRBJ1-1, with D unclear. Germline V lookup: CDR1 LNHDA, CDR2 SQIVND (reference sequence). This CDR3 spans 11 amino acids. V was clipped by 3 bases and J by 10 bases, with 9 bases between them.